This T cell receptor beta chain was found in a study of OX40 agonist ivuxolimab in advanced cancers. Comment on this clone: Its target is not known.

Regarding the study as a whole: Clonal expansion was among the lowest in partial responders at 0.1-3.0 mg/kg, especially CD8+.

The CDR3 has 15 amino acids. V dropped 6 bases and J dropped 5; count of bases not matched to a gene: 12. CDR1 is MNHNS and CDR2 is SASEGT in the germline V gene. Sequencing was performed with immunoSEQ multiplex PCR; in TCRdb, only in-frame clones are kept and a portion is missing. This table has over 60,000 clones, around 89% appearing once. Source: CD4+ or CD8+ T cells sorted from blood, taken in a trial of the OX40 agonist ivuxolimab. The V gene is TRBV6-1, the J gene TRBJ1-2, with 7 nucleotides matching TRBD1. The receptor's source is an adult with an advanced solid tumor such as melanoma, head and neck, liver or kidney cancer. CDR3 coding DNA: TGTGCCAGCAGGAGCCTCCGGACAGGACAATATGGCTACACCTTC. As protein: CASRSLRTGQYGYTF.